These 12 T cell receptor beta chains originate from one sample sequenced in a study of OX40 agonist ivuxolimab in advanced cancers. TCRdb's table, derived via immunoSEQ multiplex PCR, lists solely in-frame clones and lacks some. The table has about 49,000 clones, roughly 85% seen once. Sequencing was performed on CD4+ or CD8+ T cells sorted from blood, taken in a trial of the OX40 agonist ivuxolimab. These receptors all come from an adult with an advanced solid tumor such as melanoma, head and neck, liver or kidney cancer.

This rearrangement joins TRBV4-1 to TRBJ2-1, with D perhaps assigned TRBD1 or TRBD2 (6 bases each). The CDR3 consists of 13 residues. Germline V lookup: CDR1 MGHRA, CDR2 YSYEKL. Trimming took 4 bases from V and 6 from J, leaving 10 bases between them. The CDR3 sequence is CASSLEGGNEQFF. The DNA of the CDR3 is TGCGCCAGCAGCCTTGAGGGGGGCAATGAGCAGTTCTTC.

The genes are TRBV4-3 and TRBJ1-1; D not resolved. This CDR3 is built from 13 residues. Germline CDR1 reads LGHNA; CDR2 reads YSLEER. Trimming cost V 1 base and J 0 bases, with 3 bases left between them. The CDR3 sequence: CASSQVLNTEAFF. The CDR3 nucleotides read TGCGCCAGCAGCCAAGTACTGAACACTGAAGCTTTCTTT.

The V gene is TRBV5-6, the J gene TRBJ1-1; D remains ambiguous. Germline lookup yields CDR1 SGHDT and CDR2 YYEEEE. V shed 4 bases and J shed 0 bases, with 4 bases lying between them. The length of the CDR3 is 12 residues. The CDR3 reads CASSLLNTEAFF. The CDR3, as DNA: TGTGCCAGCAGCCTCCTGAACACTGAAGCTTTCTTT.

The chain is built from TRBV9 and TRBJ1-1; D may be TRBD1 (6 bases). The germline V gene has CDR1 SGDLS and CDR2 YYNGEE. Trimming took off 3 bases at V and 7 bases at J, with 19 bases between the two ends. The CDR3 contains 15 residues. The chain's CDR3 is CASSAVQAPQGEAFF. The CDR3 nucleotides are TGTGCCAGCAGCGCCGTTCAAGCCCCACAGGGTGAAGCTTTCTTT. Combining the CDR3 with reference TRBV9 and TRBJ1-1 gives the whole variable domain DSGVTQTPKHLITATGQRVTLRCSPRSGDLSVYWYQQSLDQGLQFLIQYYNGEERAKGNILERFSAQQFPDLHSELNLSSLELGDSALYFCASSAVQAPQGEAFFGQGTRLTVV.

This clone was observed a single time. This chain uses TRBV7-3 with TRBJ2-3; 11 bases are shared with TRBD2. Germline CDR1 SGHTA, CDR2 FQGTGA. The CDR3 contains 13 residues. Trimming took 5 bases from V and 11 from J; bases not matched to a gene: 6. CDR3 region: CASSPISGGVQYF. The CDR3 coding sequence is TGTGCCAGCAGCCCGATTAGCGGGGGGGTGCAGTATTTT.

The rearrangement links TRBV19 to TRBJ1-2, with TRBD1 identical over 9 bases. The CDR3 consists of 14 residues. The germline V gene encodes CDR1 LNHDA and CDR2 SQIVND (reference sequence). V dropped 5 bases and J dropped 8; count of bases not matched to a gene: 9. In nucleotides, the CDR3 is TGTGCCAGTAGTGGCTGGACAGGGGTCGTGGGCTACACCTTC. As protein: CASSGWTGVVGYTF.

The chain combines TRBV29-1 with TRBJ2-3; 7 bases are shared with TRBD2. Germline CDR1 SQVTM, CDR2 ANQGSEA. The V segment lost 5 bases and the J segment 6 bases; nucleotides outside the gene matches: 14. CDR3 length: 15 residues. CDR3 region: CSVNTIRGDLDTQYF. As DNA, the CDR3 is TGCAGCGTTAATACGATCCGGGGGGATTTGGATACGCAGTATTTT.

This chain joins TRBV27 and TRBJ1-1, with TRBD1 matching over 7 bases. The germline V gene has CDR1 MNHEY and CDR2 SMNVEV (reference sequence). J gave up 4 bases and V 7 bases, and 9 bases lay outside the gene matches. The CDR3 covers 14 residues. The CDR3 is CASTTTHRGTEAFF. The DNA of the CDR3 is TGTGCCAGCACCACTACCCACAGGGGCACTGAAGCTTTCTTT.

The chain joins TRBV4-3 to TRBJ2-7; D may be TRBD1 (6 bases). The CDR3 extends over 16 amino acids. Per germline, CDR1 LGHNA and CDR2 YSLEER. V was cut by 1 base and J by 0 bases, with 13 bases left in between. The CDR3 region is CASSQGVKDSSYEQYF. The CDR3, as DNA: TGCGCCAGCAGCCAAGGCGTTAAGGACAGCTCCTACGAGCAGTACTTC.

The rearrangement joins TRBV6-1 to TRBJ2-7, with D possibly being TRBD1 or TRBD2 (5 bases each). Germline values: CDR1 MNHNS, CDR2 SASEGT. V lost 4 bases and J 6 bases, leaving 13 bases between the germline ends. This CDR3 is built from 13 residues. The CDR3 DNA sequence: TGTGCCAGCAGTGCCCGGGACGTCTTCGAGCAGTACGTC. It translates to CASSARDVFEQYV.

This chain links TRBV27 with TRBJ2-3; 8 positions agree with TRBD1. Germline V CDR1 and CDR2: MNHEY, SMNVEV (reference sequence). V lost 4 bases to trimming and J lost 5 bases; unmatched junction nucleotides: 8. CDR3 length equals 15 residues. The CDR3 DNA sequence: TGTGCCAGCAGTTCGATCTCAGGGGGCAAAGATACGCAGTATTTT. Amino acids: CASSSISGGKDTQYF.

The rearrangement links TRBV10-3 to TRBJ1-1, with D perhaps matching TRBD1 (5 bases). The V gene lost 6 bases and the J gene lost 2 bases, with 19 bases spanning the gap. Germline CDR1 reads ENHRY; CDR2 reads SYGVKD. The CDR3 sequence is 16 residues long. CDR3 region: CAIRGEGGALNTEAFF. In DNA, the CDR3 is TGTGCCATCAGAGGGGAGGGAGGGGCTTTAAACACTGAAGCTTTCTTT.